The source of this TCR beta chain is a study of shared clonotypes between healthy human individuals. Study-level findings and limits: Sequencing depth was expected to influence donor clonotype sharing.

V gave up 7 bases and J gave up 6 bases; unmatched junction bases: 13. From germline, CDR1 is SQVTM and CDR2 ANQGSEA. The CDR3 covers 14 residues. Naive-designated CD8 cells lacked CD45RO, were positively enriched for CCR7, and omitted terminally differentiated effector memory CD45RA+ cells. Regarding this clone: Antigen: not known.

Assay: immunoSEQ multiplex PCR; the TCRdb copy retains only in-frame clones and omits some. The repertoire holds around 600,000 clones, with 85% to 95% as singletons. The sequenced material came from naive CD8+ T cells sorted from blood. The V gene is TRBV29-1, the J gene TRBJ2-7; TRBD1 matches at 9 bases. The TCR sequence derives from a woman aged 25 to 39 in good health. The CDR3 coding sequence is TGCAGCGCCTCTCGGGGACAGGGCCGTAGCGAGCAGTACTTC. Protein: CSASRGQGRSEQYF.